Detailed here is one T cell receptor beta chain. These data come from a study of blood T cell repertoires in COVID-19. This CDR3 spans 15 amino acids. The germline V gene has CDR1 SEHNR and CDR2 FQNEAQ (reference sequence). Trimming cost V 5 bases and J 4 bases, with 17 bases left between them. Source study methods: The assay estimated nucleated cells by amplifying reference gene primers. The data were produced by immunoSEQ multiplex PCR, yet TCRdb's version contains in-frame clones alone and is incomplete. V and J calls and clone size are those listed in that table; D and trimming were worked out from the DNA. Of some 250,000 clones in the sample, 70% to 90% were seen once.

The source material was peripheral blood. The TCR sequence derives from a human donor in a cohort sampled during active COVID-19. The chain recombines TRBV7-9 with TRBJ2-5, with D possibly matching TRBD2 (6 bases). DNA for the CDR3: TGTGCCAGCAGCAAGAACCTCGGGAGTGGAGAGACCCAGTACTTC. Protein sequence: CASSKNLGSGETQYF.